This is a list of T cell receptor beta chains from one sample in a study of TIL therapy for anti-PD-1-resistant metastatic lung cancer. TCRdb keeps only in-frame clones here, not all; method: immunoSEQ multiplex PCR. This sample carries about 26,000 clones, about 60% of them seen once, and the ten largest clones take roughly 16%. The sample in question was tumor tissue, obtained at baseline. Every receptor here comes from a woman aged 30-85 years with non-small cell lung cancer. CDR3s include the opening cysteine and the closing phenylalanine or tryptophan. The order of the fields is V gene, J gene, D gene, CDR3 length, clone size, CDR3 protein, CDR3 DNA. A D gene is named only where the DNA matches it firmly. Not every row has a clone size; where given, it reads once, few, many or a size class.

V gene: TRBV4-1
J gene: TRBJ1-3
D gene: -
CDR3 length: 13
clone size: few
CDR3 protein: CASSQDPLNTIYF
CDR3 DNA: TGCGCCAGCAGCCAAGATCCCTTAAACACCATATATTTT

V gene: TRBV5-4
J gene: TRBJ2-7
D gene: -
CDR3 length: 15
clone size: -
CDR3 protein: CASSSGGSSSYEQYF
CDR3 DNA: TGTGCCAGCAGCTCCGGAGGGTCGAGCTCCTACGAGCAGTACTTC

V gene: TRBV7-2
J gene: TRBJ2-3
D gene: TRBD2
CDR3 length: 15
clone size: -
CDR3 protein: CASSFGLAGTDTQYF
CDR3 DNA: TGTGCCAGCAGCTTCGGACTAGCGGGGACAGATACGCAGTATTTT

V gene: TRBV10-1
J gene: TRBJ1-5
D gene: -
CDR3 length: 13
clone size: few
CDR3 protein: CASSRDINQPQHF
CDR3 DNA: TGCGCCAGCAGCCGGGACATTAATCAGCCCCAGCATTTT

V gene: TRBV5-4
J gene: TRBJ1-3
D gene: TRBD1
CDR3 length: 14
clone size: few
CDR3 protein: CASSYRGSGNTIYF
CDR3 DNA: TGTGCCAGCAGCTACAGGGGATCTGGAAACACCATATATTTT

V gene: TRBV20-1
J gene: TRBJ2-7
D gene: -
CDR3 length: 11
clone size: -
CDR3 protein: CSAPRLYEQYF
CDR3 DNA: TGCAGTGCTCCCCGCCTTTACGAGCAGTACTTC

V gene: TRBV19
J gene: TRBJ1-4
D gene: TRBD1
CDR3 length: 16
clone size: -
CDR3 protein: CASRKPGQLTNEKLFF
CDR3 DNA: TGTGCCAGTAGGAAACCGGGACAGCTAACTAATGAAAAACTGTTTTTT

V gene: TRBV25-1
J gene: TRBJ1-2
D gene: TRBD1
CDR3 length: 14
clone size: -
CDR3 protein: CASRRPDRDYGYTF
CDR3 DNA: TGTGCCAGCAGACGCCCGGACAGGGACTATGGCTACACCTTC

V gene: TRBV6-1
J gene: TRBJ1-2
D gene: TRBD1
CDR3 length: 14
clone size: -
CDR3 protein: CASTRTGATYGYTF
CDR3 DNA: TGTGCCAGCACTCGGACAGGGGCGACCTATGGCTACACCTTC

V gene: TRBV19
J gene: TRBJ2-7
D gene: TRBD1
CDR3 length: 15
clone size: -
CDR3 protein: CASSIGTGQFYEQYF
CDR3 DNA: TGTGCCAGTAGTATCGGGACAGGTCAATTCTACGAGCAGTACTTC

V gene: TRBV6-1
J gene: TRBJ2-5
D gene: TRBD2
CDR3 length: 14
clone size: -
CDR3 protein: CASSGGLVQETQYF
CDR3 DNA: TGTGCCAGCAGTGGAGGACTAGTGCAAGAGACCCAGTACTTC

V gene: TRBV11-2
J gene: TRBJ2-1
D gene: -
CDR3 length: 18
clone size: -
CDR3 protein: CASSLGLQPGHGDNEQFF
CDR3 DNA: TGTGCCAGCAGCTTAGGGCTGCAACCGGGACACGGGGATAATGAGCAGTTCTTC

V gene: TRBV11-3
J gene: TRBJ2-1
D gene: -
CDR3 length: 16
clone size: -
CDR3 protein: CASSGGSGSSYNEQFF
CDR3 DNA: TGTGCCAGCAGCGGAGGGTCCGGGAGCTCCTACAATGAGCAGTTCTTC

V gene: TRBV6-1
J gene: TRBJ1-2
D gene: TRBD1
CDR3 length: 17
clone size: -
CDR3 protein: CASSEIFGQGSSFGYTF
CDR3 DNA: TGTGCCAGCAGTGAGATTTTCGGACAGGGGTCATCGTTTGGCTACACCTTC

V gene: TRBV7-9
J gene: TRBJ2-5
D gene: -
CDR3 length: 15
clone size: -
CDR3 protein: CASSFGRERQETQYF
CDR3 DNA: TGTGCCAGCAGCTTTGGCAGGGAACGCCAAGAGACCCAGTACTTC

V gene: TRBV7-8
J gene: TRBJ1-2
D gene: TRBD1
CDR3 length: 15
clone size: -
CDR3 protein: CASSSLRTGMYGYTF
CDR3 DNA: TGTGCCAGCAGCTCCTTGAGGACAGGAATGTATGGCTACACCTTC

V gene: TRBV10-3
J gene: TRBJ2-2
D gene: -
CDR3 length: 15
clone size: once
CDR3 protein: CAISVASGNTGELFF
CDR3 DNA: TGTGCCATCAGTGTTGCCAGCGGCAACACCGGGGAGCTGTTTTTT

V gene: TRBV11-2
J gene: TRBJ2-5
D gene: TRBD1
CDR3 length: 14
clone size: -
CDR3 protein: CASSLTGGTETQYF
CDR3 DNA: TGTGCCAGCAGCTTGACAGGGGGAACAGAGACCCAGTACTTC

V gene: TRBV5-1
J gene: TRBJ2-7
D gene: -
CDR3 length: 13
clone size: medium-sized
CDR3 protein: CASSLEGFDEQYF
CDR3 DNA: TGCGCCAGCAGCTTGGAGGGGTTTGACGAGCAGTACTTC

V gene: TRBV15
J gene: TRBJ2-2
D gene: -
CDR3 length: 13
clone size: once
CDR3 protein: CATSRDRGGELFF
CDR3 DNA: TGTGCCACCAGCAGAGATCGGGGTGGGGAGCTGTTTTTT